Shown below are 18 T cell receptor beta chains from a single sample sequenced in a study of control samples from healthy donors and cancer patients. Clones were sequenced by immunoSEQ multiplex PCR, and TCRdb holds only the in-frame ones, with some missing. The table has under 150,000 clones, roughly 91% seen once. Sequenced sample: blood. The receptor set was obtained from a man between 40 and 49 years old in good health.

V is TRBV25-1 and J is TRBJ1-5; D is unresolved. The V gene lost 3 bases and the J gene lost 7 bases, with 13 bases spanning the gap. Per the germline V gene, CDR1 is MGHDK and CDR2 is SYGVNS. The CDR3 is made up of 14 amino acids. The CDR3 protein is CASSEPATGQPQHF. The CDR3 DNA follows: TGTGCCAGCAGTGAGCCGGCAACTGGCCAGCCCCAGCATTTT.

V and J are TRBV4-3 and TRBJ1-4; TRBD1 aligns across 9 bases. The CDR3 runs to 18 residues. The germline V gene encodes CDR1 LGHNA and CDR2 YSLEER. Trimming took 0 bases from V and 5 from J; bases not matched to a gene: 10. The CDR3 is CASSQDSKTGGWNEKLFF. CDR3 nucleotide sequence: TGCGCCAGCAGCCAAGATTCGAAGACAGGGGGTTGGAATGAAAAACTGTTTTTT.

This chain connects TRBV7-2 to TRBJ2-4; D possibly corresponds to TRBD2 (5 bases). Per germline, CDR1 SGHTA and CDR2 FQGNSA. V dropped 1 base and J dropped 2 bases, with 9 bases sitting between them. The CDR3 length is 15 residues. CDR3: CASSLVRGTKNIQYF. DNA of the CDR3: TGTGCCAGCAGCTTAGTTCGAGGGACCAAAAACATTCAGTACTTC.

This clone was detected only a few times. The chain recombines TRBV24-1 with TRBJ2-2, with 9 bases aligning to TRBD1. Trimming at V came to 9 bases and at J to 3 bases, leaving 7 bases not matched to a gene. The germline CDR1 and CDR2 sequences are KGHDR and SFDVKD. The CDR3 contains 15 residues. Written as DNA, the CDR3 is TGTGCCACCTCGTACAGGGGGCAGGACACCGGGGAGCTGTTTTTT. As protein: CATSYRGQDTGELFF.

The rearrangement joins TRBV2 to TRBJ1-2; 8 bases are shared with TRBD1. The germline V gene encodes CDR1 SNHLY and CDR2 FYNNEI. The CDR3 consists of 12 residues. Germline trimming cut 6 bases from V and 8 bases from J; bases unmatched to any gene: 5. The CDR3 here is CASRAGGWGYTF. CDR3 nucleotide sequence: TGTGCCAGCAGAGCAGGGGGCTGGGGCTACACCTTC.

This clone appeared once. Written as DNA, the CDR3 is TGCAGCGTTGAGAAAGGTTACTATGGCTACACCTTC. Protein product: CSVEKGYYGYTF. The V call is TRBV29-1, the J call TRBJ1-2; D uncertain. The CDR3 runs to 12 residues. In germline, CDR1 is SQVTM, CDR2 ANQGSEA. V lost 3 bases and J lost 3, with 8 bases in between.

This rearrangement joins TRBV2 to TRBJ1-1, with TRBD1 identical over 9 bases. In germline, CDR1 is SNHLY, CDR2 FYNNEI. J gave up 4 bases and V 6 bases, and 9 bases lay outside the gene matches. The CDR3 totals 15 residues. In DNA, the CDR3 is TGTGCCAGCAGAAGTGAACAGGGGGCGATCACTGAAGCTTTCTTT. It codes for CASRSEQGAITEAFF. The full variable domain, in which reference TRBV2 and TRBJ1-1 provide the parts outside the CDR3, is EPEVTQTPSHQVTQMGQEVILRCVPISNHLYFYWYRQILGQKVEFLVSFYNNEISEKSEIFDDQFSVERPDGSNFTLKIRSTKLEDSAMYFCASRSEQGAITEAFFGQGTRLTVV.

The chain combines TRBV30 with TRBJ1-1; D gene uncertain. The germline V gene has CDR1 GTSNPN and CDR2 SVGIG (reference sequence). Trimming pared 0 bases from V and 11 bases from J, leaving 16 bases between. The CDR3 has 13 residues. CDR3 in DNA: TGTGCCTGGAGTGTACTAAACCGACTGGCTGCTTTCTTT. It yields the protein CAWSVLNRLAAFF.

The V call is TRBV5-1, the J call TRBJ1-1; 7 nucleotides align to TRBD1. Trimming removed 4 bases from V and 0 bases from J; junction bases left unmatched: 15. The CDR3 consists of 18 residues. The V gene's germline CDR1 is SGHRS and CDR2 YFSETQ. The CDR3 DNA reads TGCGCCAGCAGCCCATTTGACAGGGTAAGGATTATGAACACTGAAGCTTTCTTT. Amino acid sequence: CASSPFDRVRIMNTEAFF.

The CDR3 region has the DNA TGTGCCAGCAGCGTGACCTCCGGGGGGAGCTCCTACAATGAGCAGTTCTTC. This encodes CASSVTSGGSSYNEQFF. This chain uses TRBV9 with TRBJ2-1, with 7 bases lining up with TRBD2. The CDR3 runs 17 residues. The V gene end was trimmed by 2 bases and the J gene end by 0 bases; junction bases not matched to a gene: 8. Germline loops: CDR1 SGDLS, CDR2 YYNGEE.

The J gene is TRBJ2-1, the V gene TRBV5-1; TRBD1 agrees at 9 bases. Trimming at V came to 3 bases and at J to 0 bases, leaving 1 base not matched to a gene. Germline V lookup: CDR1 SGHRS, CDR2 YFSETQ. The CDR3 totals 15 residues. The CDR3 nucleotides read TGCGCCAGCAGCTCGGGACAGGGCTCCTACAATGAGCAGTTCTTC. Residues: CASSSGQGSYNEQFF.

This chain joins TRBV3-1 (or the pseudogene TRBV3-2) and TRBJ2-1; D uncertain. The V gene's germline CDR1 is LGHDT and CDR2 YNNKEL (reference sequence). The CDR3 totals 14 residues. V dropped 2 bases and J dropped 7 bases, with 12 bases sitting between them. CDR3: CASSQLGFGNEQFF. Here the CDR3 DNA reads TGTGCCAGCAGCCAACTTGGGTTTGGAAATGAGCAGTTCTTC.

The CDR3 DNA reads as TGTGCCAGCAGTTACTCCGGGGCGCAGACCCAGTACTTC. Translated: CASSYSGAQTQYF. The chain has TRBV6-6 and TRBJ2-5; D is possibly TRBD1 or TRBD2 (5 bases each). The CDR3 extends over 13 amino acids. The germline CDR1 and CDR2 sequences are MNHNY and SVGAGI (reference sequence). V dropped 0 bases and J dropped 6 bases, with 8 bases sitting between them.

The table lists this clone with a count of one. The gene calls are TRBV18 and TRBJ1-5; weak D call: TRBD1 (5 bases). Germline V CDR1 and CDR2: KGHSH, LQKENI. The V and J ends lost 2 bases and 0 bases respectively, with 17 bases between them. There are 18 residues in the CDR3. The CDR3 sequence is CASSPRDGLFYSNQPQHF. The CDR3 coding sequence is TGTGCCAGCTCACCAAGGGACGGACTTTTTTATAGCAATCAGCCCCAGCATTTT. The full variable domain, rest sourced from reference TRBV18 and TRBJ1-5, is NAGVMQNPRHLVRRRGQEARLRCSPMKGHSHVYWYRQLPEEGLKFMVYLQKENIIDESGMPKERFSAEFPKEGPSILRIQQVVRGDSAAYFCASSPRDGLFYSNQPQHFGDGTRLSIL.

The chain couples TRBV27 to TRBJ1-1, with 7 positions matching TRBD1. The germline gives CDR1 MNHEY, CDR2 SMNVEV (reference sequence). This CDR3 spans 12 amino acids. J was trimmed by 4 bases and V by 5 bases; bases with no gene match: 1. The CDR3 sequence is CASSPGGTEAFF. The CDR3, as DNA: TGTGCCAGCAGTCCAGGGGGCACTGAAGCTTTCTTT.

J is TRBJ1-1 and V is TRBV24-1; D is unresolved. Germline loops: CDR1 KGHDR, CDR2 SFDVKD. The V gene lost 9 bases and the J gene lost 7 bases, with 17 bases spanning the gap. The length of the CDR3 is 13 residues. Written as DNA, the CDR3 is TGTGCCACCCGTCGGGCCTCCTCTAGTGAAGCTTTCTTT. Translating gives CATRRASSSEAFF.

This chain connects TRBV3-1 (or the pseudogene TRBV3-2) to TRBJ2-5, with no clear D. The CDR3 contains 13 residues. V lost 3 bases and J lost 2, with 7 bases in between. CDR1 is LGHDT and CDR2 is YNNKEL in the germline V gene (reference sequence). The CDR3 bases are TGTGCCAGCAGCCAGGATACACAAGAGACCCAGTACTTC. This codes for CASSQDTQETQYF.

This clone was observed once. V gene TRBV7-9 combines with J gene TRBJ2-2; 9 bases line up with TRBD1. Germline V gene lookup returns CDR1 SEHNR and CDR2 FQNEAQ (reference sequence). With V trimmed by 4 bases and J by 4 bases, 4 bases remained unmatched. CDR3 length: 15 residues. This CDR3 reads CASSSRQGGTGELFF. Written as DNA, the CDR3 is TGTGCCAGCAGCTCAAGACAGGGGGGCACCGGGGAGCTGTTTTTT. Based on the CDR3 plus reference TRBV7-9 and TRBJ2-2, the full variable domain is DTGVSQNPRHKITKRGQNVTFRCDPISEHNRLYWYRQTLGQGPEFLTYFQNEAQLEKSRLLSDRFSAERPKGSFSTLEIQRTEQGDSAMYLCASSSRQGGTGELFFGEGSRLTVL.